One and the same sample provided the 7 T cell receptor beta chains below, sequenced in a study of molecular identifiers for immune sequencing clone quantification. TCRdb re-called the PCR reads through MiXCR, storing one row per CDR3 protein. The table records about 510,000 distinct CDR3 sequences, about a fifth of them present only once. Sequencing used naive CD8+ T cells from blood, with Jurkat cell RNA spiked in. As for subset: FACS-sorted CD8+CD4-CCR7+CD45RA+ naive T cells. The receptors come from a human donor in good health. Some libraries in this study had Jurkat cell RNA spiked in.

For this clonotype: This CDR3 is missing its conserved last phenylalanine or tryptophan, likely due to a read error. The chain uses TRBV11-2 and TRBJ2-5, with 11 bases lining up with TRBD2. The length of the CDR3 is 17 residues. After removal of 1 base from V and 1 base from J, the junction contained 5 bases not matched to a gene. The V gene's germline CDR1 is SGHAT and CDR2 FQNNGV. CDR3: CASSLGGTSGLQETQYS. The CDR3 nucleotides are TGTGCCAGCAGCTTAGGCGGGACTAGCGGTCTCCAAGAGACCCAGTACTCC.

In this sample, this clonotype turned up once. An end of the junction does not agree with germline; a read error may underlie this. The chain couples TRBV29-1 to TRBJ2-1; D might be TRBD2 (7 bases). The CDR3 is made up of 15 amino acids. The V gene's germline CDR1 is SQVTM and CDR2 ANQGSEA. The CDR3 DNA sequence: TGCAGCGTTGAAGGGGGGGGCTCCACCTGCAATGAGCAGTTCTTT. It translates to CSVEGGGSTCNEQFF.

The gene calls are TRBV27 and TRBJ2-5; D may be TRBD1 or TRBD2 (6 bases each). CDR3 length: 14 residues. Looked up from germline, CDR1 is MNHEY and CDR2 is SMNVEV (reference sequence). V was pared by 2 bases and J by 6 bases, with 13 bases between. The CDR3 DNA follows: TGTGCCAGCAGTTTACAAGGGGGACTGCAGACCCAGTACTTC. Translating gives CASSLQGGLQTQYF.

The chain uses TRBV6-2 or TRBV6-3 and TRBJ1-2; no clear D. This CDR3 is built from 15 residues. The V and J ends lost 5 bases and 1 base respectively, with 14 bases between them. Germline V lookup: CDR1 MNHEY, CDR2 SVGEGT. CDR3 nucleotides: TGTGCCAGCAGTGACCCCGACATTCATAACTATGGCTACACCTTC. It yields the protein CASSDPDIHNYGYTF.

The chain has TRBV30 and TRBJ2-7; 7 bases line up with TRBD1. The CDR3 length is 15 residues. Germline lookup yields CDR1 GTSNPN and CDR2 SVGIG (reference sequence). V was clipped by 4 bases and J by 7 bases; unmatched bases: 16. The CDR3 DNA reads TGTGCCTGGATCACCCTGCAGCAGGGGGTCTGGGAGCAGTACTTC. Translated: CAWITLQQGVWEQYF. The full variable domain, rest sourced from reference TRBV30 and TRBJ2-7, is SQTIHQWPATLVQPVGSPLSLECTVEGTSNPNLYWYRQAAGRGLQLLFYSVGIGQISSEVPQNLSASRPQDRQFILSSKKLLLSDSGFYLCAWITLQQGVWEQYFGPGTRLTVT.

This clonotype was picked up many times. V and J are TRBV2 and TRBJ1-4; unclear D gene. Trimming stripped 5 bases from V and 2 bases from J, with 15 bases between. The CDR3 has 16 residues. The germline V gene encodes CDR1 SNHLY and CDR2 FYNNEI. The CDR3, as DNA: TGTGCCAGCAGTCTGGGCAACTACGGGACTAATGAAAAACTGTTTTTT. Encoded protein: CASSLGNYGTNEKLFF.

In its sample, this clonotype was seen a few times. The chain joins TRBV24-1 to TRBJ2-2, with D perhaps TRBD1 (5 bases). The germline V gene encodes CDR1 KGHDR and CDR2 SFDVKD. The V end lost 5 bases, the J end lost 5 bases, and 17 bases lay between the germline ends. The CDR3 extends over 16 amino acids. DNA of the CDR3: TGTGCCACCAGTGTCCTACAGGCGGCTGGGACCGGGGAGCTGTTTTTT. This sequence encodes CATSVLQAAGTGELFF.